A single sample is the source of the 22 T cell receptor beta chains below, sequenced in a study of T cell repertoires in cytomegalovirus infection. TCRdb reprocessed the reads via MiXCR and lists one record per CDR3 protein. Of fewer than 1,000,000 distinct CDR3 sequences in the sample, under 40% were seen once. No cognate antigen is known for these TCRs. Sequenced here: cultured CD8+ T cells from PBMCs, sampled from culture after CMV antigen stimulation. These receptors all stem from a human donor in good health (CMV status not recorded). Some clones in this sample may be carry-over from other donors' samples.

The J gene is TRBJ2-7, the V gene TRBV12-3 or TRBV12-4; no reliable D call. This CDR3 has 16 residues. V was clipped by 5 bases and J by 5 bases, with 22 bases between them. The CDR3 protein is CASSSGVLRTKDEQYF. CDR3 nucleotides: TGTGCCAGCAGTAGTGGTGTCCTACGAACAAAGGACGAGCAGTACTTC.

For the CDR3, the DNA is TGCGCCAGCAGCCCTCAAGCCGGGAAAAGCACAGATACGCAGTATTTT. Its translation: CASSPQAGKSTDTQYF. This chain uses TRBV4-1 with TRBJ2-3; maybe TRBD2 (5 bases). Germline CDR1 reads MGHRA; CDR2 reads YSYEKL. V shed 4 bases and J shed 0 bases, with 14 bases lying between them. This CDR3 comprises 16 residues.

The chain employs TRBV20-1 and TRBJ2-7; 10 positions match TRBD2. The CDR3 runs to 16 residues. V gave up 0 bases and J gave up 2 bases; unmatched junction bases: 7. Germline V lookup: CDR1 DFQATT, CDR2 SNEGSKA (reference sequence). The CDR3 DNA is TGCAGTGCTAGAGATCCGAGCGGGGGGGCCCCCTACGAGCAGTACTTC. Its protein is CSARDPSGGAPYEQYF.

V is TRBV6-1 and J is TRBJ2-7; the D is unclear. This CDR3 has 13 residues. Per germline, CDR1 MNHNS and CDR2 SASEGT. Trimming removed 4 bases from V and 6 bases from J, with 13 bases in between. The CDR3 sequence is CASSAGALREQYV. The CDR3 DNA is TGTGCCAGCAGTGCCGGAGCCTTACGCGAGCAGTACGTC.

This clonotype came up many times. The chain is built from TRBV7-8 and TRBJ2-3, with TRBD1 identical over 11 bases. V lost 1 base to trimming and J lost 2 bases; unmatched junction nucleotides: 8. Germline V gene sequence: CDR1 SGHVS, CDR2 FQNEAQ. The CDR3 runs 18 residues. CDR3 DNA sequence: TGTGCCAGCAGCTTAGTCCTGGACAGGGGGCGAAACACAGATACGCAGTATTTT. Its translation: CASSLVLDRGRNTDTQYF.

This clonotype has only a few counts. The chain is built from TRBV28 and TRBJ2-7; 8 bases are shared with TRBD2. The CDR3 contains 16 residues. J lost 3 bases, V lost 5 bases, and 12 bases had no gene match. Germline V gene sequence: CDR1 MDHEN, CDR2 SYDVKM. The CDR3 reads CASSPTPQRGLYEQYV. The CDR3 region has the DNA TGTGCCAGCAGTCCAACACCTCAGCGGGGGCTCTACGAGCAGTACGTC.

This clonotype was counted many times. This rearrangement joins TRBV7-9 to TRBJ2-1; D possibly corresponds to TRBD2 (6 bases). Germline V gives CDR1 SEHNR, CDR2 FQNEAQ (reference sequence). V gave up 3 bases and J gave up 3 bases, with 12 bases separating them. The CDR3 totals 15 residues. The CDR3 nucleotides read TGTGCCAGCAGCTTCGGAACGACTAGCTACAATGAGCAGTTCTTC. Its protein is CASSFGTTSYNEQFF. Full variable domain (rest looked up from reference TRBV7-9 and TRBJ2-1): DTGVSQNPRHKITKRGQNVTFRCDPISEHNRLYWYRQTLGQGPEFLTYFQNEAQLEKSRLLSDRFSAERPKGSFSTLEIQRTEQGDSAMYLCASSFGTTSYNEQFFGPGTRLTVL.

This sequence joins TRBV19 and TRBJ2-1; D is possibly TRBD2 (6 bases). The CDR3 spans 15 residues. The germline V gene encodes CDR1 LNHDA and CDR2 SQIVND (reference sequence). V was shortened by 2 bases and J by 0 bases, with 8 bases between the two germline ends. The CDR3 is CASSINSGSYNEQFF. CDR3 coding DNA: TGTGCCAGTAGTATAAATAGCGGCTCCTACAATGAGCAGTTCTTC.

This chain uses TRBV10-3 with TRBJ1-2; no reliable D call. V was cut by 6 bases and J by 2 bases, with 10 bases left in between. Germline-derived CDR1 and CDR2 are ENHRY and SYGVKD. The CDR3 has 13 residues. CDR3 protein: CAISPGGNYGYTF. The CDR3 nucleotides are TGTGCCATCAGCCCGGGTGGAAACTATGGCTACACCTTC.

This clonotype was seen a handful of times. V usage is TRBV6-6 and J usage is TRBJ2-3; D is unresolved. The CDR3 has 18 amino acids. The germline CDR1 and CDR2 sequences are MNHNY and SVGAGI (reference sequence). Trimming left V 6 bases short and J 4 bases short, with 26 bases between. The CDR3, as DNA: TGTGCCAGCAGACCTCGACACCGAGTAGGGCCGGTCCCAGATACGCAGTATTTT. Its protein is CASRPRHRVGPVPDTQYF.

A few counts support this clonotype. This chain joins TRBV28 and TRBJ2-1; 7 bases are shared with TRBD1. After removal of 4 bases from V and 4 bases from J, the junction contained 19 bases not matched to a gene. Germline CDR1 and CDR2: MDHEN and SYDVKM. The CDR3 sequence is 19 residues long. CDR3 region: CASSSPYRRGRDGYNEQFF. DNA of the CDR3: TGTGCCAGCAGTTCACCTTACCGAAGGGGGCGAGACGGGTACAATGAGCAGTTCTTC.

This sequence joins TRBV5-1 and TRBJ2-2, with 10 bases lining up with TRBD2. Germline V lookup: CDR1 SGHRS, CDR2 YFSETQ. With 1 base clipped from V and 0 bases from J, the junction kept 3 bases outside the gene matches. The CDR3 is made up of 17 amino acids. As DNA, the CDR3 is TGCGCCAGCAGCTTGCGCCTAGCGGGGGCGAACACCGGGGAGCTGTTTTTT. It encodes CASSLRLAGANTGELFF.

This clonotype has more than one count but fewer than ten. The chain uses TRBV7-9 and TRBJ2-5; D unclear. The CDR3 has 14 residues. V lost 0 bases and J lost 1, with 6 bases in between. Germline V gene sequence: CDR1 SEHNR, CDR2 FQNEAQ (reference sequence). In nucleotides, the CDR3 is TGTGCCAGCAGCTTAGCAAGGGCCCAAGAGACCCAGTACTTC. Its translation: CASSLARAQETQYF.

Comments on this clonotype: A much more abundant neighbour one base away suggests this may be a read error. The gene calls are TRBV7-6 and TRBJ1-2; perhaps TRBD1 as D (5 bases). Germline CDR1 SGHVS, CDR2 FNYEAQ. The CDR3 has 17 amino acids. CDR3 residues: CAGSPTFRDPNNYGYTF. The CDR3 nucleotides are TGTGCCGGCAGCCCGACATTCCGGGACCCAAATAACTATGGCTACACCTTC.

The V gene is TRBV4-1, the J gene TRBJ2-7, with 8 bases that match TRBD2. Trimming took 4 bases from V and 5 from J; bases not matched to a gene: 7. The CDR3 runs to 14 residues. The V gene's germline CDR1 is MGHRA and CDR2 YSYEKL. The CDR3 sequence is CASSRGYGGDEQYF. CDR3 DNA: TGCGCCAGCAGCCGGGGTTACGGGGGGGACGAGCAGTACTTC.

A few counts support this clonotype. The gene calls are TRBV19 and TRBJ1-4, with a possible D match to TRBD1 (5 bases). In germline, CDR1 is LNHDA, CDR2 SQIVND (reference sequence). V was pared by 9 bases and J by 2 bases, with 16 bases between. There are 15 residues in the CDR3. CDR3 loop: CASIRGGATNEKLFF. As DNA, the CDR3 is TGTGCCAGCATACGAGGAGGGGCGACTAATGAAAAACTGTTTTTT.

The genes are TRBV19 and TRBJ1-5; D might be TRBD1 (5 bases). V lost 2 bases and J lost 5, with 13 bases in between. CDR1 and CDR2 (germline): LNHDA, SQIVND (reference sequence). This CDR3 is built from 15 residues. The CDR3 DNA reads TGTGCCAGTAGTATATGGTGGGGGGTAGATCAGCCCCAGCATTTT. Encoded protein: CASSIWWGVDQPQHF.

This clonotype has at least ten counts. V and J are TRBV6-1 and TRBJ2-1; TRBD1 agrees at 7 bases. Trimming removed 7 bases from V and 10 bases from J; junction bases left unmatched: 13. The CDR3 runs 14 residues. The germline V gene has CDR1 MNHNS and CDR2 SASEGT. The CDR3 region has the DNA TGTGCCAGCACCCCGGACAGGCATGAGGGGGAGCAGTTCTTC. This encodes CASTPDRHEGEQFF.

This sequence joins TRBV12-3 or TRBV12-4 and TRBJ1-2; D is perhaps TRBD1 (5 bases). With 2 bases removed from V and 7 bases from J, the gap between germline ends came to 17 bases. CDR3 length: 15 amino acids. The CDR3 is CASSLWQGAPFGYTF. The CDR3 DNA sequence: TGTGCCAGCAGTTTATGGCAGGGCGCCCCTTTTGGCTACACCTTC.

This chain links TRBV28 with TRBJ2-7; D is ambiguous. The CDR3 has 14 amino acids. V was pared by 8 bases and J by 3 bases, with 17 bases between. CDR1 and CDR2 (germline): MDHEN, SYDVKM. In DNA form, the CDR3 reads TGTGCCAGCTCAACCCCCGGCGGAAACTACGAGCAGTACGTC. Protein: CASSTPGGNYEQYV.

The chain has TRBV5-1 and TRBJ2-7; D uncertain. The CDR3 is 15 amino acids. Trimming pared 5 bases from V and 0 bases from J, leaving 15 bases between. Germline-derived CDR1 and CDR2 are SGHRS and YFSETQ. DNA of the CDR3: TGCGCCAGCAGAGACTCCGGTACCTCCTCCTACGAGCAGTACTTC. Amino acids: CASRDSGTSSYEQYF.

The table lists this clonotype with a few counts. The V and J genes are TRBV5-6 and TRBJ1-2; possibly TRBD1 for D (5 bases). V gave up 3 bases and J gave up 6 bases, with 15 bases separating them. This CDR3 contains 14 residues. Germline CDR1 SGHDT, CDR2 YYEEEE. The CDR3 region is CASSWTTGRDGYTF. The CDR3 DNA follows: TGTGCCAGCAGCTGGACAACAGGTCGGGATGGCTACACCTTC.